Presented here are 5 T cell receptor beta chains from one specimen sequenced in a study of blood T cell repertoires in COVID-19 (dated by TCRdb to 2019 to 2021). The library was obtained by the immunoSEQ multiplex PCR assay. What TCRdb holds here is the immuneACCESS table cut down to in-frame rearrangements. Part of the clones is not present; checked against another copy, under half of the missing clones reflect an unresolved V gene, and the others are unexplained. The sample yields 200,000 or so clones; around 86% were counted once. Of the sample, about 2.9% falls within the top ten clones. Sequencing used peripheral blood. Receptors were obtained from a man in his 60s with acute or convalescent COVID-19.

This chain's CDR3 is CASIPWGGSRPSGANVLTF. The CDR3 DNA is TGTGCCAGCATTCCCTGGGGGGGCAGCCGACCCTCTGGGGCCAACGTCCTGACTTTC. This sequence joins TRBV28 and TRBJ2-6; TRBD2 might be the D (7 bases). The CDR3 is made up of 19 amino acids. Trimming took 7 bases from V and 0 from J, leaving 22 bases between them. Germline CDR1 MDHEN, CDR2 SYDVKM.

V usage is TRBV9 and J usage is TRBJ1-1; TRBD1 is a possible D gene (6 bases). Germline V gene sequence: CDR1 SGDLS, CDR2 YYNGEE. The CDR3 length is 13 residues. Trimming took off 4 bases at V and 8 bases at J, with 15 bases between the two ends. The CDR3 loop reads CASSSPRGGEAFF. The CDR3 nucleotides read TGTGCCAGCAGCTCCCCCCGGGGGGGCGAAGCTTTCTTT.

This sequence joins TRBV7-2 and TRBJ2-5; 10 bases are a match to TRBD2. The CDR3 is 15 residues long. The V and J ends lost 0 bases and 5 bases, in that order; junction bases with no gene match: 3. Looked up from germline, CDR1 is SGHTA and CDR2 is FQGNSA. Here the CDR3 DNA reads TGTGCCAGCAGCTTAGCGGCGACTAGCGGGGAGACCCAGTACTTC. Amino acid sequence: CASSLAATSGETQYF.

This chain links TRBV2 with TRBJ1-2, with 8 positions matching TRBD1. V shed 7 bases and J 0 bases; nucleotides not matched to a gene: 4. Germline V lookup: CDR1 SNHLY, CDR2 FYNNEI. The CDR3 has 14 amino acids. The CDR3 DNA is TGTGCCAGCAATATACAGGGGGCTAACTATGGCTACACCTTC. It codes for CASNIQGANYGYTF.

On this clone itself: Other DNA sequences of this sample code for an identical CDR3. This rearrangement joins TRBV5-1 to TRBJ2-1; tentatively, D is TRBD2 (5 bases). The CDR3 length is 15 residues. Germline V gene data show CDR1 as SGHRS and CDR2 as YFSETQ. Between the trimmed V and J ends, which lost 1 base and 2 bases, there was a span of 10 bases. The CDR3 loop reads CASSLSGTTYNEQFF. The CDR3, as DNA: TGCGCCAGCAGCTTGAGCGGTACAACCTACAATGAGCAGTTCTTC.